The rows below give T cell receptor beta chains drawn from one sample of a study of T cells expressing NK-cell markers. TCRdb reprocessed the 5' RACE reads and keeps a single row for each CDR3 protein, giving no DNA. The sample's table shows 120,000 to 150,000 distinct CDR3 sequences. Sequencing was carried out using blood T cells: a sorted CD56 or NKG2C T cell subset, CD4+ or CD8+ T cells, or bulk PBMC T cells (not recorded which). The receptors were gathered from a young man in good health. The CDR3 runs from the conserved cysteine through the conserved F or W.

cdr3_aa: CASSLSPLAGGPNSNTGELFF
j_call: TRBJ2-2
v_call: TRBV27

cdr3_aa: CASSYSLAANEQFF
j_call: TRBJ2-1
v_call: TRBV6-2/TRBV6-3

cdr3_aa: CASRAREAAYEQYF
j_call: TRBJ2-7
v_call: TRBV28

cdr3_aa: CASSQNSGNTIYF
j_call: TRBJ1-3
v_call: TRBV9

cdr3_aa: CASSPGTGEAGELFF
j_call: TRBJ2-2
v_call: TRBV7-9

cdr3_aa: CASSLLPSGEETQYF
j_call: TRBJ2-5
v_call: TRBV27

cdr3_aa: CSACGQGAEAFF
j_call: TRBJ1-1
v_call: TRBV29-1

cdr3_aa: CASSSSSGRFLNEQYF
j_call: TRBJ2-7
v_call: TRBV6-5

cdr3_aa: CASSSWTGTNTGELFF
j_call: TRBJ2-2
v_call: TRBV27

cdr3_aa: CASSLHNEQFF
j_call: TRBJ2-1
v_call: TRBV12-3/TRBV12-4

cdr3_aa: CASSLLAGDTGELFF
j_call: TRBJ2-2
v_call: TRBV12-3/TRBV12-4

cdr3_aa: CASTLSGDEQFF
j_call: TRBJ2-1
v_call: TRBV7-9

cdr3_aa: CASSFASGRLGGTEAFF
j_call: TRBJ1-1
v_call: TRBV7-9

cdr3_aa: CAMIKRGQETQYF
j_call: TRBJ2-5
v_call: TRBV24-1

cdr3_aa: CASSRDRGGTEAFF
j_call: TRBJ1-1
v_call: TRBV4-3

cdr3_aa: CASSQDGTSDLHTQYF
j_call: TRBJ2-3
v_call: TRBV4-1

cdr3_aa: CASSYRSESSYEQYF
j_call: TRBJ2-7
v_call: TRBV6-5

cdr3_aa: CASSFMGKTYEQYF
j_call: TRBJ2-7
v_call: TRBV28

cdr3_aa: CASSLDGGRETQYF
j_call: TRBJ2-5
v_call: TRBV7-2

cdr3_aa: CAISAGGQETQYF
j_call: TRBJ2-5
v_call: TRBV10-3

cdr3_aa: CASSAGWTQYF
j_call: TRBJ2-5
v_call: TRBV25-1

cdr3_aa: CASSPVLAGGDNEQFF
j_call: TRBJ2-1
v_call: TRBV3-1

cdr3_aa: CASSSVISETQYF
j_call: TRBJ2-5
v_call: TRBV19

cdr3_aa: CASSQEQRSYEQYF
j_call: TRBJ2-7
v_call: TRBV4-2

cdr3_aa: CASSIIIRGTNNEQFF
j_call: TRBJ2-1
v_call: TRBV19

cdr3_aa: CASSHPGDRVGGNSGANVLTF
j_call: TRBJ2-6
v_call: TRBV4-1

cdr3_aa: CASSSYRAEETQYF
j_call: TRBJ2-5
v_call: TRBV6-1

cdr3_aa: CASSLDGGQEQFF
j_call: TRBJ2-1
v_call: TRBV12-3/TRBV12-4

cdr3_aa: CASSELAGAYYEQYF
j_call: TRBJ2-7
v_call: TRBV6-1

cdr3_aa: CASRPIMTSGNSYNEQFF
j_call: TRBJ2-1
v_call: TRBV10-2

cdr3_aa: CASSPTSGSTGELFF
j_call: TRBJ2-2
v_call: TRBV18

cdr3_aa: CAISDPTSGRATYNEQFF
j_call: TRBJ2-1
v_call: TRBV10-3

cdr3_aa: CASSFAAGADQPQHF
j_call: TRBJ1-5
v_call: TRBV7-9

cdr3_aa: CATRQGAGTEAFF
j_call: TRBJ1-1
v_call: TRBV24-1

cdr3_aa: CAWSVFFPGAYGTSGGETQYF
j_call: TRBJ2-5
v_call: TRBV30

cdr3_aa: CSATTGDTSYEQYF
j_call: TRBJ2-7
v_call: TRBV20-1

cdr3_aa: CAISPGGQYYEQYF
j_call: TRBJ2-7
v_call: TRBV10-3

cdr3_aa: CASSFMDSGATGELFF
j_call: TRBJ2-2
v_call: TRBV5-6